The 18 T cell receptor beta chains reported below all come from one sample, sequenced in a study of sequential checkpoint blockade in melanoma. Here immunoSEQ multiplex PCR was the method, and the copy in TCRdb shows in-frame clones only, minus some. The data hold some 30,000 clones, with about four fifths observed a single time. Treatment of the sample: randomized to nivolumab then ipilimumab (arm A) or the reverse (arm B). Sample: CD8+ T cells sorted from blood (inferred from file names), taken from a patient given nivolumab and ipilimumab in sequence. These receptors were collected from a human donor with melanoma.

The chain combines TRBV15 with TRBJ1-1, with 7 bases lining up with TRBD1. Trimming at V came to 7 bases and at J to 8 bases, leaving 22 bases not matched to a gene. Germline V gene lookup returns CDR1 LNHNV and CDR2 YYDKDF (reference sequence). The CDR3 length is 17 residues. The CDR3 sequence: CATIPIDTGTALTEAFF. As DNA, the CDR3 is TGTGCCACCATCCCGATTGATACCGGGACAGCCCTCACCGAAGCTTTCTTT.

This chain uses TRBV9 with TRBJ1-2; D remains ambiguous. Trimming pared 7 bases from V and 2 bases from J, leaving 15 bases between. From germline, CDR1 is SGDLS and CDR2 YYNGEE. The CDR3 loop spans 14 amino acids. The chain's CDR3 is CASSPAGINYGYTF. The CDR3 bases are TGTGCCAGCTCGCCGGCAGGTATAAACTATGGCTACACCTTC. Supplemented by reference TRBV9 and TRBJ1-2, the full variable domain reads DSGVTQTPKHLITATGQRVTLRCSPRSGDLSVYWYQQSLDQGLQFLIQYYNGEERAKGNILERFSAQQFPDLHSELNLSSLELGDSALYFCASSPAGINYGYTFGSGTRLTVV.

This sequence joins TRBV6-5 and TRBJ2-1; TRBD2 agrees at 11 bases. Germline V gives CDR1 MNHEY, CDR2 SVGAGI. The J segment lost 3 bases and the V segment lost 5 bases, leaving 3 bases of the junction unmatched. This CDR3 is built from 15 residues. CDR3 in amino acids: CASSTLAGGYNEQFF. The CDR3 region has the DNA TGTGCCAGCAGTACCCTAGCGGGGGGCTACAATGAGCAGTTCTTC.

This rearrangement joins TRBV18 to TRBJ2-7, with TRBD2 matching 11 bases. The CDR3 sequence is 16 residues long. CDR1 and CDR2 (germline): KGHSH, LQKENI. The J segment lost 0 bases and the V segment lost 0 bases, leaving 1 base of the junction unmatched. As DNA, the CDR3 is TGTGCCAGCTCACCACCGGGACTAGCGGACTCCTACGAGCAGTACTTC. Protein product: CASSPPGLADSYEQYF.

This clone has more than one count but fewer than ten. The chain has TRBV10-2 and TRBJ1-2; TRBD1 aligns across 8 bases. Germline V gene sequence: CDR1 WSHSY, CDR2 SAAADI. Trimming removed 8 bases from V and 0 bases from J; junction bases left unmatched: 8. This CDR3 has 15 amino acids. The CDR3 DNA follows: TGCGCCAGCGGCAATCAGGGGGCGGCTAACTATGGCTACACCTTC. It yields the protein CASGNQGAANYGYTF.

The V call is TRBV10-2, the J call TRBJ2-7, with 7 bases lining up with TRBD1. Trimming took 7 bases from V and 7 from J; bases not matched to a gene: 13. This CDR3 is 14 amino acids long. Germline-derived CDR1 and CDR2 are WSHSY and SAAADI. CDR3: CASTYDRVIGEQYF. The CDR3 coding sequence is TGCGCCAGCACTTACGACAGGGTGATTGGGGAGCAGTACTTC.

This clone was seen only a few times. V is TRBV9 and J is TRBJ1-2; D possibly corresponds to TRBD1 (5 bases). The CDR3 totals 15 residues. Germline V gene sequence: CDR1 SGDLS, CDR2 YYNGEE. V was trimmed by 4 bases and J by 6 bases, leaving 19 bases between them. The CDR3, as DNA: TGTGCCAGCAGCCAAGTCAACAACCCGGGGGATGGCTACACCTTC. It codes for CASSQVNNPGDGYTF. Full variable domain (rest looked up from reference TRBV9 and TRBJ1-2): DSGVTQTPKHLITATGQRVTLRCSPRSGDLSVYWYQQSLDQGLQFLIQYYNGEERAKGNILERFSAQQFPDLHSELNLSSLELGDSALYFCASSQVNNPGDGYTFGSGTRLTVV.

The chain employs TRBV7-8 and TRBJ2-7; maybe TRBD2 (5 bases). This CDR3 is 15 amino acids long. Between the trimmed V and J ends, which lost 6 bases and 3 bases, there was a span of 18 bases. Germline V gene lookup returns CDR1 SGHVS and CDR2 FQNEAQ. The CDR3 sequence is CASSLVTGKNYEQYF. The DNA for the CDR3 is TGTGCCAGCAGTTTGGTCACCGGGAAGAACTACGAGCAGTACTTC.

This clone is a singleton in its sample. CDR3 residues: CASSLTRKNTYNEQFF. In nucleotides, the CDR3 is TGCGCCAGCAGCCTAACAAGAAAAAATACCTACAATGAGCAGTTCTTC. V usage is TRBV4-1 and J usage is TRBJ2-1, with D unclear. Trimming pared 4 bases from V and 2 bases from J, leaving 15 bases between. The germline gives CDR1 MGHRA, CDR2 YSYEKL. CDR3 size: 16 residues.

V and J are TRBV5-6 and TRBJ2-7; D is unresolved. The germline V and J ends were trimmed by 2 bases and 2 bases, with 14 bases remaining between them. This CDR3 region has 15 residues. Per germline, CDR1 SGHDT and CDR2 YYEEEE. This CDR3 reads CASSFIETRAYEQYF. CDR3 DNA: TGTGCCAGCAGCTTTATCGAGACTCGGGCCTACGAGCAGTACTTC.

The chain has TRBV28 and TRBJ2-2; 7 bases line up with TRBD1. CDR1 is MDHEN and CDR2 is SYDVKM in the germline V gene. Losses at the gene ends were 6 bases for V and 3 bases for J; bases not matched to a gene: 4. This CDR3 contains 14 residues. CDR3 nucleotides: TGTGCCAGCAGCCTACAGGGGCACACCGGGGAGCTGTTTTTT. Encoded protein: CASSLQGHTGELFF.

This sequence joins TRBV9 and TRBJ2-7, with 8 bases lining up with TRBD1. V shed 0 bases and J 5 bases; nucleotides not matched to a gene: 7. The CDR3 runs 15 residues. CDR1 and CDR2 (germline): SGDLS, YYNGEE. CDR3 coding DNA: TGTGCCAGCAGCGTAGGGGCAGGGGGCCTGGACGAGCAGTACTTC. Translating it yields CASSVGAGGLDEQYF.

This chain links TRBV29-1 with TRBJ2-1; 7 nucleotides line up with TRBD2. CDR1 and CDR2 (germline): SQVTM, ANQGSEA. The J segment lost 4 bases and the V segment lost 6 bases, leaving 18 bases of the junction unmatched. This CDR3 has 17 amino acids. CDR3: CSVDEGSREWGYNEQFF. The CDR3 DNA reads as TGCAGCGTAGATGAGGGGTCGCGGGAGTGGGGTTACAATGAGCAGTTCTTC.

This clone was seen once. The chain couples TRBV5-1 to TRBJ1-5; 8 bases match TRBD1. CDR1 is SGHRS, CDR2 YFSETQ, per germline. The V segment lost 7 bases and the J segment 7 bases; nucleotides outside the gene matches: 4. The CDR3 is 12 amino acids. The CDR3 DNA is TGCGCCAGCGGACAGGGCGACCAGCCCCAGCATTTT. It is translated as CASGQGDQPQHF.

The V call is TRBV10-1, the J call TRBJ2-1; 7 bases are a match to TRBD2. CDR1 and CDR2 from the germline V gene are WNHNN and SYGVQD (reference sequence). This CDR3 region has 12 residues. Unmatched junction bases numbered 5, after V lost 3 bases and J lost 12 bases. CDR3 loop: CASSEGLVGQFF. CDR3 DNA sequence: TGCGCCAGCAGTGAAGGACTAGTTGGGCAGTTCTTC.

The CDR3 bases are TGTGCCACCAGAGGGGGCGGGAGGTCCGCCTACAATGAGCAGTTCTTC. This gives the protein CATRGGGRSAYNEQFF. V usage is TRBV15 and J usage is TRBJ2-1, with D possibly matching TRBD2 (8 bases). CDR1 is LNHNV, CDR2 YYDKDF, per germline (reference sequence). Trimming left V 6 bases short and J 2 bases short, with 17 bases between. This CDR3 is 16 amino acids long.

CDR3: CASSQDRGEAFF. CDR3 DNA: TGCGCCAGCAGCCAAGACAGGGGGGAAGCTTTCTTT. The rearrangement links TRBV4-1 to TRBJ1-1, with 7 nucleotides matching TRBD1. The CDR3 consists of 12 residues. With 0 bases clipped from V and 8 bases from J, the junction kept 0 bases outside the gene matches. The germline CDR1 and CDR2 sequences are MGHRA and YSYEKL.

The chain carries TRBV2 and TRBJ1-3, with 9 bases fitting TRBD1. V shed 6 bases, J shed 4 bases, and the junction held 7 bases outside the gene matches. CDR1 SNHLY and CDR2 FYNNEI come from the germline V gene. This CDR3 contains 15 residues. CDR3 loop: CASSAGQGPGNTIYF. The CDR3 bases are TGTGCCAGCAGCGCGGGACAGGGTCCCGGAAACACCATATATTTT.